Below, 18 T cell receptor beta chains from the same sample are listed, as sequenced in a study of regulatory T cells in long-lasting Graves disease. Time point specified: persistent/refractory GD, antithyroid drugs over 5 years with positive TRAb. From RNA extracted from PBMCs, the TCR library was made. Arm-PCR of CDR3 regions and iRepertoire HTBI primers were used to build TCR beta libraries. TCRdb processed the multiplex PCR reads anew with MiXCR; each CDR3 protein has one entry. The data hold about 460,000 distinct CDR3 sequences, with approximately 23% observed a single time. This material consisted of peripheral blood mononuclear cells (PBMCs), taken when the disease was refractory, from a patient treated with antithyroid drugs. These TCRs come from a female donor with Graves disease.

Only a few counts were recorded for this clonotype. The chain employs TRBV12-3 or TRBV12-4 and TRBJ1-1, with 10 positions matching TRBD1. The CDR3 runs 14 residues. V lost 6 bases to trimming and J lost 7 bases; unmatched junction nucleotides: 8. The CDR3 region has the DNA TGTGCCAGCAGCCCTCGACAGGGGGCGGGTGAAGCTTTCTTT. It codes for CASSPRQGAGEAFF.

V is TRBV28 and J is TRBJ2-7, with 9 bases that match TRBD1. CDR1 is MDHEN, CDR2 SYDVKM, per germline. The CDR3 is made up of 16 amino acids. The V segment lost 6 bases and the J segment 1 base; nucleotides outside the gene matches: 10. The DNA of the CDR3 is TGTGCCAGCAGCCCCTCACAGGGGGCGCAGTCCTACGAGCAGTACTTC. Translated, it gives CASSPSQGAQSYEQYF.

This clonotype turned up a few times. The rearrangement joins TRBV20-1 to TRBJ1-2; D is uncertain. CDR3 length equals 11 residues. Germline assignment: CDR1 DFQATT and CDR2 SNEGSKA (reference sequence). V lost 5 bases and J 4 bases, leaving 8 bases between the germline ends. CDR3 nucleotides: TGCAGTGCTGATGACGGCTATGGCTACACCTTC. Its protein is CSADDGYGYTF.

The V gene is TRBV7-2, the J gene TRBJ1-1; D is unclear. The CDR3 has 15 amino acids. From germline, CDR1 is SGHTA and CDR2 FQGNSA. The V and J ends lost 4 bases and 0 bases respectively, with 12 bases between them. CDR3: CASSSHGGMNTEAFF. The CDR3 DNA reads TGTGCCAGCAGCTCCCACGGAGGCATGAACACTGAAGCTTTCTTT.

The V and J genes are TRBV7-2 and TRBJ1-6; perhaps TRBD1 as D (5 bases). The V end was cut by 1 base, the J end by 8 bases, with 15 bases between. Germline V gene sequence: CDR1 SGHTA, CDR2 FQGNSA. This CDR3 region has 16 residues. The CDR3 DNA sequence: TGTGCCAGCAGCTTAGTACCTCAGGGTATCGATTCACCCCTCCACTTT. It yields the protein CASSLVPQGIDSPLHF. Variable domain in full (rest from reference TRBV7-2 and TRBJ1-6): GAGVSQSPSNKVTEKGKDVELRCDPISGHTALYWYRQSLGQGLEFLIYFQGNSAPDKSGLPSDRFSAERTGGSVSTLTIQRTQQEDSAVYLCASSLVPQGIDSPLHFGNGTRLTVT.

This clonotype was found a few times. At one of its ends the junction is not consistent with the germline gene, which may arise from a read error. This chain connects TRBV5-1 to TRBJ1-2; D is unresolved. Germline values: CDR1 SGHRS, CDR2 YFSETQ. The CDR3 has 15 amino acids. The CDR3 nucleotides read TGTGCCAGCAGCTTGGTTGGAGCTACTAACTATGGCTACACCTTC. As protein: CASSLVGATNYGYTF.

In this sample, this clonotype turned up a few times. The gene calls are TRBV6-2 or TRBV6-3 and TRBJ2-2; D gene ambiguous. Trimming removed 1 base at V and 7 bases at J, with 19 bases between. CDR1 and CDR2 (germline): MNHEY, SVGEGT. The CDR3 contains 17 residues. The CDR3 spells CASSYYPGERLVGELFF. In DNA form, the CDR3 reads TGTGCCAGCAGTTACTACCCCGGAGAGCGATTGGTCGGGGAGCTGTTTTTT.

This clonotype was observed a handful of times. The J gene is TRBJ2-2, the V gene TRBV7-6, with 11 bases matching TRBD1. V was clipped by 6 bases and J by 7 bases; unmatched bases: 7. The CDR3 sequence is 15 residues long. CDR1 and CDR2 (germline): SGHVS, FNYEAQ. CDR3 nucleotide sequence: TGTGCCAGCAGTCCCGGGACAGGGGGGATCGGGGAGCTGTTTTTT. This translates into CASSPGTGGIGELFF.

The sample holds many counts of this clonotype. The genes are TRBV6-5 and TRBJ1-4; no firm D call. Between the trimmed V and J ends, which lost 4 bases and 0 bases, there was a span of 9 bases. Germline V gene data show CDR1 as MNHEY and CDR2 as SVGAGI. The CDR3 spans 15 residues. CDR3 nucleotide sequence: TGTGCCAGCAGTTTAAGTGGAGCAACTAATGAAAAACTGTTTTTT. This encodes CASSLSGATNEKLFF.

A single count supports this clonotype. V is TRBV4-3 and J is TRBJ1-1; D is uncertain. CDR3 size: 16 residues. Deletions cut 1 base from V and 1 base from J, with 13 bases between. The V gene's germline CDR1 is LGHNA and CDR2 YSLEER. CDR3 amino acids: CASSQGHTTRNTEAFF. CDR3 coding DNA: TGCGCCAGCAGCCAAGGGCATACGACACGGAACACTGAAGCTTTCTTT.

This clonotype was detected many times. The rearrangement links TRBV28 to TRBJ1-1, with a possible D match to TRBD1 (5 bases). The ends were cut back, 3 bases at V and 5 bases at J, with 13 bases in the middle. The CDR3 extends over 14 amino acids. Germline CDR1 and CDR2: MDHEN and SYDVKM. CDR3 coding DNA: TGTGCCAGCAGTTTCTCCGGGACCTTAACTGAAGCTTTCTTT. This encodes CASSFSGTLTEAFF.

This chain's CDR3 is CASSRDLSVYNEQFF. CDR3 nucleotide sequence: TGTGCCAGCAGCCGGGACCTCAGCGTCTACAATGAGCAGTTCTTC. The rearrangement joins TRBV3-1 to TRBJ2-1; D could derive from TRBD1 or TRBD2 (5 bases each). The CDR3 has 15 residues. Trimming cost V 4 bases and J 3 bases, with 13 bases left between them. Germline loops: CDR1 LGHDT, CDR2 YNNKEL (reference sequence).

This clonotype was counted ten times or more. This chain links TRBV6-1 with TRBJ2-7; no firm D call. V lost 8 bases and J 0 bases, leaving 5 bases between the germline ends. Germline V gene sequence: CDR1 MNHNS, CDR2 SASEGT. The CDR3 totals 11 residues. CDR3 in amino acids: CASQNSYEQYF. The CDR3 coding sequence is TGTGCCAGCCAAAACTCCTACGAGCAGTACTTC.

This clonotype was observed many times. This chain uses TRBV10-3 with TRBJ2-7, with TRBD2 as a possible D gene (6 bases). Trimming took 3 bases from V and 0 from J, leaving 12 bases between them. Germline-derived CDR1 and CDR2 are ENHRY and SYGVKD. This CDR3 has 15 residues. CDR3 nucleotide sequence: TGTGCCATCAGTGAAAGGCGGGAAAGCTCCTACGAGCAGTACTTC. This gives the protein CAISERRESSYEQYF.

There are a few counts of this clonotype. The V and J genes are TRBV7-2 and TRBJ1-1; a weak D match, TRBD1 (5 bases). The CDR3 covers 15 residues. Germline V lookup: CDR1 SGHTA, CDR2 FQGNSA. The ends were cut back, 1 base at V and 4 bases at J, with 13 bases in the middle. CDR3 in amino acids: CASSLGDPRGTEAFF. The CDR3 DNA reads as TGTGCCAGCAGCTTAGGGGACCCTAGGGGCACTGAAGCTTTCTTT.

There are many counts of this clonotype. This chain joins TRBV6-1 and TRBJ1-2, with D unclear. The germline CDR1 and CDR2 sequences are MNHNS and SASEGT. CDR3 length: 13 residues. Trimming took 7 bases from V and 4 from J, leaving 13 bases between them. The CDR3 DNA follows: TGTGCCAGCACCTCAGGCTTGATCTATGGCTACACCTTC. Protein product: CASTSGLIYGYTF.

The rearrangement links TRBV6-1 to TRBJ1-5, with 7 bases that match TRBD1. CDR1 is MNHNS and CDR2 is SASEGT in the germline V gene. The V segment lost 3 bases and the J segment 2 bases; nucleotides outside the gene matches: 4. This CDR3 contains 15 residues. The CDR3 here is CASSDAGGGNQPQHF. The CDR3 DNA reads as TGTGCCAGCAGTGATGCAGGGGGGGGCAATCAGCCCCAGCATTTT.

The chain joins TRBV3-1 to TRBJ2-1, with D possibly called TRBD1 or TRBD2 (5 bases each). V gave up 3 bases and J gave up 4 bases, with 16 bases separating them. The germline V gene has CDR1 LGHDT and CDR2 YNNKEL (reference sequence). This CDR3 comprises 16 residues. CDR3 protein: CASSQEGTDSYNEQFF. Written as DNA, the CDR3 is TGTGCCAGCAGCCAGGAAGGGACGGATTCATACAATGAGCAGTTCTTC.